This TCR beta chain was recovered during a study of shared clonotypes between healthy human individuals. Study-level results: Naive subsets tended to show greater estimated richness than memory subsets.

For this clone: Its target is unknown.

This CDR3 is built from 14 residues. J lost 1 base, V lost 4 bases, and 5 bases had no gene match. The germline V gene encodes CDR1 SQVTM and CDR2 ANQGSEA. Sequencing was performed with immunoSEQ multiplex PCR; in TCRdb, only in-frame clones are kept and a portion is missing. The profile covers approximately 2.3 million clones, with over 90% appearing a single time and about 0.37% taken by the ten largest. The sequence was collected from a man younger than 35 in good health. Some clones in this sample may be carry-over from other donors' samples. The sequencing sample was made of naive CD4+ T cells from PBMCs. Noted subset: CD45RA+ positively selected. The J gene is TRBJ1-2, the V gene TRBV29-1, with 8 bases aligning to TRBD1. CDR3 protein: CSVVGRGRNYGYTF. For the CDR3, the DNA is TGCAGCGTTGTTGGCAGGGGGCGTAACTATGGCTACACCTTC. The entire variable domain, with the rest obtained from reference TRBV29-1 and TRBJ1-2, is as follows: SAVISQKPSRDICQRGTSLTIQCQVDSQVTMMFWYRQQPGQSLTLIATANQGSEATYESGFVIDKFPISRPNLTFSTLTVSNMSPEDSSIYLCSVVGRGRNYGYTFGSGTRLTVV.